This T cell receptor beta chain was captured by sequencing in a study of cytotoxic CD8 clonotypes in ibrutinib-treated CLL. This clone was seen a few times. The target antigen is unknown. Whole-study findings and limits: Before falling back toward baseline at progression, clonality had risen at the time of ibrutinib response. The public clonotypes identified were infrequent and showed contraction or stability on treatment. Sustained-remission and progressing patients had unequal sampling times.

Libraries were prepared by immunoSEQ multiplex PCR; TCRdb keeps only in-frame clonotypes and omits some of them. The sample includes about 160,000 clones, 81% of them seen just once. CDR1 and CDR2 from the germline V gene are MNHEY and SMNVEV (reference sequence). This CDR3 is built from 13 residues. With 5 bases removed from V and 4 bases from J, the gap between germline ends came to 11 bases. This clonotype originated in a human donor with chronic lymphocytic leukemia. The sample in question was PBMCs, obtained after 12 months of ibrutinib treatment. The chain recombines TRBV27 with TRBJ1-2, with a possible D match to TRBD1 (6 bases). The CDR3 is CASSPGVSYGYTF. The CDR3 nucleotides are TGTGCCAGCAGTCCAGGGGTGAGCTATGGCTACACCTTC.